The 18 T cell receptor beta chains below come from one sample, sequenced in a study of T cells in women clearing cervical HPV infection. This table comes from immunoSEQ multiplex PCR, and its TCRdb copy is limited to in-frame clones, with some not included. This sample lists 25,000 to 35,000 clones; its ten largest clones have 15% to 20%. Material: blood buffy coat. All receptors come from a woman between 18 and 70 years old with a cervical HPV16 infection that either progressed to CIN3+ or cleared (not recorded which).

About this clone: The CDR3 end is not reached by the read, which stops 3 residues before it; the germline J gene fills it in. The chain joins TRBV15 to TRBJ2-5; D may be TRBD2 (5 bases). Germline CDR1 LNHNV, CDR2 YYDKDF (reference sequence). The CDR3 is 14 amino acids. The V end lost 3 bases, the J end lost 5 bases, and 13 bases lay between the germline ends. Partial CDR3 DNA: TGTGCCACCAGCAGGGACTTTTCGGGGGAGACC. Residues: CATSRDFSGET. The whole CDR3 region reads CATSRDFSGETQYF.

Remarks on this clone: The read stops 3 residues short of the end of the CDR3; the missing end is completed from the germline J gene. The chain carries TRBV30 and TRBJ2-1; TRBD2 matches 8 bases. After removal of 0 bases from V and 3 bases from J, the junction contained 4 bases not matched to a gene. This CDR3 has 15 residues. Germline values: CDR1 GTSNPN, CDR2 SVGIG (reference sequence). The CDR3 DNA, read in part, is TGTGCCTGGAGTGTGTCTAGCGGGTACTACAATGAG. This translates into CAWSVSSGYYNE. The whole CDR3 reads CAWSVSSGYYNEQFF.

The covered CDR3 bases are TGTGCCAGCACCCTAGACCACTACGAG. Protein: CASTLDHYE. In full, the CDR3 is CASTLDHYEQYF. This sequence joins TRBV12-3 or TRBV12-4 and TRBJ2-7; D gene unclear. With the read ending 3 residues before the CDR3 end, the germline J gene is used to fill in that end. Trimming shortened V by 7 bases and J by 3 bases, and 10 bases separated the two germline ends. The CDR3 has 12 residues.

As to this clone: The read stops 3 residues short of the end of the CDR3; the missing end is completed from the germline J gene. The chain employs TRBV6-1 and TRBJ1-1; TRBD1 is a possible D gene (5 bases). The V gene's germline CDR1 is MNHNS and CDR2 SASEGT. Trimming took 6 bases from V and 0 from J, leaving 11 bases between them. The length of the CDR3 is 14 residues. Incomplete CDR3 DNA: TGTGCCAGCAGAGAACAGGTCATGAACACTGAA. This gives the protein CASREQVMNTE. In full, the CDR3 is CASREQVMNTEAFF.

In the case of this clone: The CDR3 end falls 3 residues outside the read, so it is completed with the germline J gene. The rearrangement joins TRBV7-2 to TRBJ1-2; TRBD1 matches at 9 bases. Germline V CDR1 and CDR2: SGHTA, FQGNSA. The CDR3 loop spans 17 amino acids. CDR3 amino acids: CASSLAPTGTGKRGYTF. The part of the CDR3 DNA that was read is TGTGCCAGCAGCTTAGCCCCGACCGGGACAGGGAAAAGGGGC.

Concerning this clone: The read ends 3 residues shy of where the CDR3 ends; the end is completed using the germline J gene. The chain uses TRBV23-1 and TRBJ2-7; D call uncertain. TRBV23-1 is classed as an ORF, of uncertain function. V was trimmed by 2 bases and J by 5 bases, leaving 16 bases between them. This CDR3 is 15 amino acids long. The CDR3 loop reads CASSQELRSLDEQYF. The CDR3 DNA, read in part, is TGCGCCAGCAGTCAAGAGTTGCGGTCTTTGGACGAG.

The CDR3 protein is CASKPQGAGYGYTF. The part of the CDR3 DNA that was read is TGTGCCAGCAAGCCTCAGGGGGCAGGCTATGGC. This chain uses TRBV12-3 or TRBV12-4 with TRBJ1-2, with 8 bases fitting TRBD1. The CDR3 end is not reached by the read, which stops 3 residues before it; the germline J gene fills it in. V lost 7 bases and J lost 4; bases outside the gene matches: 8. This CDR3 contains 14 residues.

To note about this clone: The missing CDR3 end, 3 residues past where the read stops, is filled in from the germline J gene. Other DNA sequences in this sample translate to the same CDR3. The V call is TRBV7-2, the J call TRBJ1-3; D unclear. The CDR3 consists of 13 residues. Germline V gene sequence: CDR1 SGHTA, CDR2 FQGNSA. The CDR3 loop reads CASSLASGSTIYF. CDR3 bases read: TGTGCCAGCAGCTTAGCCTCGGGGAGCACA.

Points on this clone: The CDR3 is cut off 3 residues early in the read; its end comes from the germline J gene. V and J are TRBV30 and TRBJ2-3; TRBD1 is a possible D gene (6 bases). The germline gives CDR1 GTSNPN, CDR2 SVGIG (reference sequence). The CDR3 contains 15 residues. The sequenced part of the CDR3 DNA is TGTGCCTGGAGCCTGGGACACTCGAGCAATCAGCCG. Protein sequence: CAWSLGHSSNQP. The CDR3, in full, reads CAWSLGHSSNQPQYF.

About this clone: The CDR3 goes on 3 residues after the read ends, and that part is filled in from the germline J gene. The V and J genes are TRBV20-1 and TRBJ1-1; D remains ambiguous. Germline lookup yields CDR1 DFQATT and CDR2 SNEGSKA (reference sequence). V shed 8 bases and J shed 0 bases, with 19 bases lying between them. CDR3 size: 15 residues. CDR3 protein: CSTSLSGQMNTEAFF. The CDR3 bases that were read are TGCAGTACCTCCCTTTCTGGGCAAATGAACACTGAA.

The sequenced CDR3 bases are TGTGCCAGCAGCGTAGAGAGCGGGGTCCTCCCAGATACG. Protein product: CASSVESGVLPDT. The full CDR3 is CASSVESGVLPDTQYF. This chain connects TRBV9 to TRBJ2-3; 7 bases fit TRBD2. The CDR3 extends 3 residues past the end of the read, so its final part is completed from the germline J gene. The length of the CDR3 is 16 residues. V gave up 0 bases and J gave up 4 bases; unmatched junction bases: 8. Germline lookup yields CDR1 SGDLS and CDR2 YYNGEE.

About this clone itself: The read falls 3 residues short of the CDR3 end, and the missing part is taken from the germline J gene. V gene TRBV6-4 combines with J gene TRBJ1-2, with a tentative D call TRBD1 (5 bases). Trimming cost V 6 bases and J 3 bases, with 11 bases left between them. The CDR3 extends over 13 amino acids. Germline loops: CDR1 MRHNA, CDR2 SNTAGT. CDR3: CASRPGHYYGYTF. Incomplete CDR3 DNA: TGTGCCAGCAGACCCGGACATTACTATGGC.

The CDR3 loop reads CAGTRQGFDQPQHF. Partial CDR3 DNA: TGTGCCGGCACTAGACAGGGGTTTGATCAGCCC. This sequence joins TRBV2 and TRBJ1-5, with TRBD1 matching over 8 bases. Read data end 3 residues before the CDR3 end; the end is taken from the germline J gene. Germline lookup yields CDR1 SNHLY and CDR2 FYNNEI. This CDR3 region has 14 residues. After removal of 11 bases from V and 5 bases from J, the junction contained 11 bases not matched to a gene.

The sequenced part of the CDR3 DNA is TGTGCCAGCAGCGAGGGGGACCTCTATGGC. Encoded protein: CASSEGDLYG. The whole CDR3 sequence is CASSEGDLYGYTF. The chain links TRBV7-9 to TRBJ1-2; D possibly corresponds to TRBD1 (6 bases). The sequenced fragment ends 3 residues before the CDR3 boundary, so the rest is inferred from the germline J gene. Germline V lookup: CDR1 SEHNR, CDR2 FQNEAQ (reference sequence). Trimming pared 5 bases from V and 4 bases from J, leaving 11 bases between. The CDR3 consists of 13 residues.

CDR3 amino acids: CASSQQGRDTEAFF. The CDR3 bases that were read are TGTGCCAGTTCCCAACAGGGGCGCGACACTGAA. The rearrangement joins TRBV12-3 or TRBV12-4 to TRBJ1-1; 7 bases line up with TRBD1. The read ends 3 residues before the CDR3 terminus; that terminus is restored from the germline J gene. The CDR3 runs to 14 residues. V was clipped by 9 bases and J by 3 bases; unmatched bases: 10.

Comments on this clone: The read is 3 residues too short to cover the CDR3 end, so that end is filled in from the germline J gene. The chain employs TRBV2 and TRBJ2-4; 7 positions agree with TRBD1. The germline gives CDR1 SNHLY, CDR2 FYNNEI. This CDR3 is built from 15 residues. The CDR3 here is CASTAQGHGHYGQYF. The CDR3 DNA, read in part, is TGTGCCAGCACTGCACAGGGGCACGGGCACTATGGT.

This CDR3 is CASSEIGQVNTEAFF. CDR3 DNA (partial): TGTGCCAGCAGTGAGATCGGACAGGTTAACACTGAA. V usage is TRBV6-1 and J usage is TRBJ1-1; the match to TRBD1 covers 7 bases. The CDR3 goes on 3 residues after the read ends, and that part is filled in from the germline J gene. The CDR3 sequence is 15 residues long. The trim removed 3 bases at V and 2 bases at J, leaving 6 bases unmatched. CDR1 and CDR2 from the germline V gene are MNHNS and SASEGT.

With respect to this clone: Read data end 3 residues before the CDR3 end; the end is taken from the germline J gene. V gene TRBV30 combines with J gene TRBJ2-1; 8 nucleotides align to TRBD2. This CDR3 is 14 amino acids long. Germline loops: CDR1 GTSNPN, CDR2 SVGIG (reference sequence). V lost 7 bases to trimming and J lost 5 bases; unmatched junction nucleotides: 10. CDR3 region: CALKLADANNEQFF. CDR3 DNA, as far as it was read: TGTGCCTTGAAACTAGCGGACGCCAACAATGAG.